A single sample is the source of the 32 T cell receptor beta chains below, sequenced in a study of T-cell reconstitution after alpha-beta-depleted transplantation in children (dated by TCRdb to 2016 to 2017). Receptors were amplified or captured by PCR. The sample was run on an Illumina HiSeq 2500. TCR library preparation used molecular barcoding, with unique molecular identifiers applied to normalize quantification of the TCRbeta repertoire. TCRdb reanalyzed the raw reads on its own, using fastp at Q25 for trimming and MiXCR for clone calling, and kept in-frame beta chains. Rows with a matching CDR3 protein are joined into one entry that keeps the most common DNA and genes. The sample has roughly 100,000 distinct CDR3 sequences on record, about 8% of them singletons. The ten biggest clones cover around 15% of the sample. The sample's treatment or condition label, in plain terms: allogeneic hematopoietic cell transplantation with graft depleted of TCRalphabeta T cells and CD19 B cells.

The specimen comprised PBMCs, sampled before TCRalphabeta/CD19-depleted stem cell transplant. These receptors originate from a boy aged 2-15 years with acute lymphoblastic leukemia, due to receive a stem cell transplant.

With regard to this clonotype: This may be a read error: a much more frequent sequence differs by one nucleotide. The V call is TRBV9, the J call TRBJ1-2; D remains ambiguous. The V gene lost 4 bases and the J gene lost 4 bases, with 14 bases spanning the gap. CDR1 and CDR2 (germline): SGDLS, YYNGEE. The CDR3 consists of 14 residues. The CDR3 region is CASSLESGLYGYTF. The CDR3 coding sequence is TGTGCCAGCAGCCTCGAAAGCGGTCTCTATGGCTACACCTTC.

This clonotype has only a few counts. The CDR3 loop is CASSPDRTSWETQYF. CDR3 DNA sequence: TGCGCCAGCAGCCCCGACCGGACTAGCTGGGAGACCCAGTACTTC. V gene TRBV5-1 combines with J gene TRBJ2-5; TRBD2 aligns across 8 bases. Germline V gives CDR1 SGHRS, CDR2 YFSETQ. CDR3 length: 15 residues. J was trimmed by 5 bases and V by 4 bases; bases with no gene match: 10.

This chain connects TRBV6-1 to TRBJ2-2, with unresolved D. CDR1 is MNHNS and CDR2 is SASEGT in the germline V gene. This CDR3 contains 15 residues. The V gene lost 6 bases and the J gene lost 4 bases, with 15 bases spanning the gap. DNA of the CDR3: TGTGCCAGCAGAGAGCTCAACTTACTCACCGGGGAGCTGTTTTTT. Translation gives CASRELNLLTGELFF.

This clonotype was counted a few times. The J gene is TRBJ2-3, the V gene TRBV11-2; D assignment may be TRBD1 or TRBD2 (5 bases each). With 5 bases removed from V and 2 bases from J, the gap between germline ends came to 11 bases. CDR1 SGHAT and CDR2 FQNNGV come from the germline V gene. The length of the CDR3 is 14 residues. CDR3 amino acids: CASSRPGLTDTQYF. CDR3 DNA: TGTGCCAGCAGCCGCCCGGGGCTCACAGATACGCAGTATTTT.

This clonotype was seen repeatedly, ten times or more. The CDR3 sequence: CASSGLAGPDTQYF. DNA for the CDR3: TGTGCCAGCAGTGGGCTAGCGGGGCCCGATACGCAGTATTTT. The chain joins TRBV6-1 to TRBJ2-3; the match to TRBD2 covers 9 bases. Losses at the gene ends were 4 bases for V and 6 bases for J; bases not matched to a gene: 5. The germline V gene has CDR1 MNHNS and CDR2 SASEGT. The CDR3 is made up of 14 amino acids.

The table lists this clonotype with a few counts. The V and J genes are TRBV15 and TRBJ2-7; D tentatively reads TRBD1 or TRBD2 (7 bases each). Germline lookup yields CDR1 LNHNV and CDR2 YYDKDF (reference sequence). CDR3 size: 18 residues. V lost 1 base and J 2 bases, leaving 21 bases between the germline ends. CDR3 loop: CATSRANPGGGLTYEQYF. CDR3 nucleotide sequence: TGTGCCACCAGCAGAGCTAACCCAGGGGGGGGTCTTACCTACGAGCAGTACTTC. Drawing the rest from reference TRBV15 and TRBJ2-7, the complete variable domain is DAMVIQNPRYQVTQFGKPVTLSCSQTLNHNVMYWYQQKSSQAPKLLFHYYDKDFNNEADTPDNFQSRRPNTSFCFLDIRSPGLGDTAMYLCATSRANPGGGLTYEQYFGPGTRLTVT.

The chain couples TRBV20-1 to TRBJ1-2; maybe TRBD1 (6 bases). The CDR3 runs 16 residues. Looked up from germline, CDR1 is DFQATT and CDR2 is SNEGSKA (reference sequence). V was pared by 3 bases and J by 4 bases, with 21 bases between. CDR3 residues: CSASPVDSPSAYGYTF. The CDR3, as DNA: TGCAGTGCTAGCCCCGTGGACAGCCCTTCCGCCTATGGCTACACCTTC.

This chain uses TRBV10-2 with TRBJ2-3, with TRBD2 as a possible D gene (7 bases). The CDR3 covers 16 residues. Germline loops: CDR1 WSHSY, CDR2 SAAADI. V was trimmed by 0 bases and J by 2 bases, leaving 12 bases between them. The CDR3 DNA reads as TGCGCCAGCAGTGAGTCGGGGGGGGCCTACACAGATACGCAGTATTTT. It codes for CASSESGGAYTDTQYF.

This clonotype was picked up many times. V is TRBV20-1 and J is TRBJ2-5; TRBD2 is a possible D gene (5 bases). The CDR3 is 14 amino acids. The germline V gene encodes CDR1 DFQATT and CDR2 SNEGSKA (reference sequence). Trimming pared 0 bases from V and 5 bases from J, leaving 13 bases between. This CDR3 is CSARDVGARETQYF. The CDR3 bases are TGCAGTGCTAGAGATGTGGGAGCGAGGGAGACCCAGTACTTC.

The table lists this clonotype with many counts. The rearrangement joins TRBV2 to TRBJ2-7, with D perhaps matching TRBD1 or TRBD2 (5 bases each). The germline gives CDR1 SNHLY, CDR2 FYNNEI. Trimming removed 6 bases at V and 2 bases at J, with 17 bases between. This CDR3 comprises 15 residues. DNA for the CDR3: TGTGCCAGCAGGGGGGTGGCAGGGTCCCCCTACGAGCAGTACTTC. Translating it yields CASRGVAGSPYEQYF.

V usage is TRBV4-3 and J usage is TRBJ1-2; TRBD1 agrees at 8 bases. After removal of 5 bases from V and 5 bases from J, the junction contained 10 bases not matched to a gene. Per germline, CDR1 LGHNA and CDR2 YSLEER. The CDR3 covers 15 residues. As DNA, the CDR3 is TGCGCCAGCAGCGGTCCGCACAGGGGGGATTATGGCTACACCTTC. Translating gives CASSGPHRGDYGYTF.

This clonotype was counted at least ten times. V usage is TRBV20-1 and J usage is TRBJ1-6, with D uncertain. This CDR3 is 15 amino acids long. Trimming took off 0 bases at V and 9 bases at J, with 15 bases between the two ends. From germline, CDR1 is DFQATT and CDR2 SNEGSKA (reference sequence). Written as DNA, the CDR3 is TGCAGTGCTAGAGATCGGCGGGCGATGGGTTCACCCCTCCACTTT. This codes for CSARDRRAMGSPLHF.

This clonotype qualifies as medium-sized. This rearrangement joins TRBV29-1 to TRBJ1-2; the D is unclear. V shed 6 bases and J shed 4 bases, with 15 bases lying between them. Germline V gene data show CDR1 as SQVTM and CDR2 as ANQGSEA. This CDR3 spans 13 amino acids. The CDR3 reads CSVGEALTYGYTF. The CDR3 DNA follows: TGCAGCGTGGGTGAGGCCCTTACCTATGGCTACACCTTC.

V usage is TRBV7-9 and J usage is TRBJ1-4, with D possibly matching TRBD1 (5 bases). The germline V and J ends were trimmed by 6 bases and 8 bases, with 19 bases remaining between them. In germline, CDR1 is SEHNR, CDR2 FQNEAQ (reference sequence). The CDR3 totals 15 residues. This CDR3 is CASSPIGPGREKLFF. CDR3 bases: TGTGCCAGCAGTCCAATCGGTCCAGGGCGCGAAAAACTGTTTTTT.

A word on this clonotype: Possible read error: a much larger clone is one base away. The rearrangement joins TRBV3-1 to TRBJ2-1; 9 bases match TRBD2. Germline CDR1 reads LGHDT; CDR2 reads YNNKEL (reference sequence). There are 15 residues in the CDR3. DNA for the CDR3: TGTGCCAGCTGCCACGTAGCGGGGGTTTACAATGAGCAGTTCTTC. Its translation: CASCHVAGVYNEQFF.

Only a few counts were recorded for this clonotype. The chain employs TRBV7-9 and TRBJ2-1, with 10 positions matching TRBD1. With V trimmed by 3 bases and J by 5 bases, 4 bases remained unmatched. The CDR3 spans 15 residues. CDR1 is SEHNR and CDR2 is FQNEAQ in the germline V gene (reference sequence). The DNA of the CDR3 is TGTGCCAGCAGCTTGGACAGGGGGATTGACAATGAGCAGTTCTTC. Translation: CASSLDRGIDNEQFF.

On this clonotype: Mismatch with germline at one junction end may stem from a read error. V is TRBV7-6 and J is TRBJ1-2; D is perhaps TRBD1 (6 bases). The CDR3 extends over 13 amino acids. Germline CDR1 SGHVS, CDR2 FNYEAQ. The CDR3 loop reads CASSLEGVYGHTF. The CDR3, as DNA: TGTGCCAGCAGCTTAGAGGGGGTTTATGGCCACACCTTC.

This clonotype was found a few times. A junction boundary mismatches the germline segment, possibly from a read error. CDR3 in amino acids: CASSLAEGPQGGKLFF. For the CDR3, the DNA is TGTGCCAGCAGCCTAGCGGAAGGCCCTCAGGGAGGAAAACTGTTTTTT. This rearrangement joins TRBV7-2 to TRBJ1-4; D perhaps matches TRBD1 (5 bases). Germline CDR1 reads SGHTA; CDR2 reads FQGNSA. The CDR3 contains 16 residues.

This clonotype has at least ten counts. The V and J genes are TRBV15 and TRBJ2-7; 11 nucleotides match TRBD2. Germline assignment: CDR1 LNHNV and CDR2 YYDKDF (reference sequence). With 3 bases clipped from V and 6 bases from J, the junction kept 16 bases outside the gene matches. This CDR3 contains 18 residues. The CDR3 DNA is TGTGCCACCAGCAGTGAGACTAGCGGGGACCCCATAAATATCGAGCAGTACTTC. Translation gives CATSSETSGDPINIEQYF.

This clonotype was seen a handful of times. This sequence joins TRBV5-1 and TRBJ2-5; the match to TRBD2 covers 10 bases. The CDR3 consists of 13 residues. The ends lost 4 bases at V and 7 bases at J; junction bases unmatched: 4. CDR1 is SGHRS, CDR2 YFSETQ, per germline. The CDR3 region is CASSGTSAGTQYF. In DNA, the CDR3 is TGCGCCAGCAGCGGGACTAGCGCTGGGACCCAGTACTTC.

The chain has TRBV11-1 and TRBJ2-1, with 9 positions matching TRBD2. The germline V gene encodes CDR1 SGHAT and CDR2 FQDESV (reference sequence). With 5 bases clipped from V and 2 bases from J, the junction kept 4 bases outside the gene matches. CDR3 length: 15 amino acids. As DNA, the CDR3 is TGTGCCAGCAGCCCCGCGGGGGGGCCCTACAATGAGCAGTTCTTC. Translated: CASSPAGGPYNEQFF.

This clonotype was observed a few times. The chain couples TRBV29-1 to TRBJ2-7; D gene unclear. Germline CDR1 reads SQVTM; CDR2 reads ANQGSEA. Trimming left V 4 bases short and J 6 bases short, with 7 bases between. The CDR3 sequence is 10 residues long. The CDR3 nucleotides are TGCAGCGTTGGGGGTGGCGAGCAGTACTTC. Translating gives CSVGGGEQYF.

This clonotype ranks as large (0.1 to 1%). The chain uses TRBV29-1 and TRBJ2-7; 8 nucleotides match TRBD2. Germline V gene lookup returns CDR1 SQVTM and CDR2 ANQGSEA. The CDR3 has 12 amino acids. Unmatched junction bases numbered 3, after V lost 2 bases and J lost 6 bases. Here the CDR3 DNA reads TGCAGCGTTGAACGTCGGGGGGGCGAGCAGTACTTC. Its protein is CSVERRGGEQYF.

The chain has TRBV12-3 or TRBV12-4 and TRBJ2-1; D might be TRBD1 (6 bases). This CDR3 has 15 residues. V was clipped by 7 bases and J by 0 bases, with 13 bases between them. This CDR3 is CASKGGLGSYNEQFF. The CDR3 DNA reads TGTGCCAGCAAAGGGGGTTTGGGCTCCTACAATGAGCAGTTCTTC.

In this sample, this clonotype turned up many times. The genes are TRBV20-1 and TRBJ2-3; D unresolved. The germline V and J ends were trimmed by 3 bases and 0 bases, with 16 bases remaining between them. Germline CDR1 is DFQATT and CDR2 is SNEGSKA (reference sequence). The CDR3 runs 16 residues. CDR3 nucleotide sequence: TGCAGTGCTAGGATTGGCAGCGCTTCTAGCACAGATACGCAGTATTTT. Protein sequence: CSARIGSASSTDTQYF.

This sequence joins TRBV15 and TRBJ2-2; D unresolved. The CDR3 sequence is 14 residues long. Deletions cut 0 bases from V and 2 bases from J, with 4 bases between. Germline V gene sequence: CDR1 LNHNV, CDR2 YYDKDF (reference sequence). CDR3 sequence: CATSRDPNTGELFF. In nucleotides, the CDR3 is TGTGCCACCAGCAGAGATCCTAACACCGGGGAGCTGTTTTTT.

Ten or more counts support this clonotype. A read error may produce the germline difference seen at one junction end. The V call is TRBV20-1, the J call TRBJ2-1, with D possibly matching TRBD2 (5 bases). Germline-derived CDR1 and CDR2 are DFQATT and SNEGSKA (reference sequence). CDR3 length: 14 amino acids. The CDR3 loop reads CSARAASSYNEQFF. CDR3 nucleotide sequence: TGCAGTGCAAGAGCGGCGAGCTCCTACAATGAGCAGTTCTTC.

Judged by abundance, this clonotype is medium-sized. The V gene is TRBV5-1, the J gene TRBJ2-3, with D maybe TRBD2 (6 bases). The CDR3 consists of 15 residues. Trimming pared 6 bases from V and 2 bases from J, leaving 16 bases between. Germline V gene data show CDR1 as SGHRS and CDR2 as YFSETQ. The CDR3: CASTTGLANTDTQYF. The CDR3 coding sequence is TGCGCCAGCACCACGGGACTCGCAAACACAGATACGCAGTATTTT.

V and J are TRBV11-2 and TRBJ1-5, with 10 bases lining up with TRBD1. Unmatched junction bases numbered 13, after V lost 5 bases and J lost 0 bases. Germline lookup yields CDR1 SGHAT and CDR2 FQNNGV. The CDR3 is 19 residues long. CDR3 bases: TGTGCCAGCAGCAACCCCACGGACAGGGGGTCCTATAGCAATCAGCCCCAGCATTTT. This encodes CASSNPTDRGSYSNQPQHF.

This clonotype was recorded at least ten times. The chain carries TRBV2 and TRBJ2-7; D is ambiguous. Per the germline V gene, CDR1 is SNHLY and CDR2 is FYNNEI. This CDR3 spans 12 amino acids. V was cut by 7 bases and J by 0 bases, with 7 bases left in between. CDR3 coding DNA: TGTGCCAGCAAGGACCTCTCCTACGAGCAGTACTTC. Translation gives CASKDLSYEQYF.

There are many counts of this clonotype. The chain has TRBV27 and TRBJ2-1; a weak D match, TRBD2 (6 bases). The CDR3 has 15 amino acids. Germline CDR1 is MNHEY and CDR2 is SMNVEV (reference sequence). V was shortened by 2 bases and J by 2 bases, with 10 bases between the two germline ends. The CDR3: CASSLDGGPYNEQFF. The CDR3 nucleotides read TGTGCCAGCAGTTTAGACGGGGGTCCCTACAATGAGCAGTTCTTC.

This chain connects TRBV18 to TRBJ2-1; D may be TRBD1 (5 bases). V was pared by 2 bases and J by 8 bases, with 10 bases between. The CDR3 consists of 13 residues. Germline CDR1 is KGHSH and CDR2 is LQKENI. The CDR3 DNA follows: TGTGCCAGCTCACCAGTTCAGGGCGATGAGCAGTTCTTC. Translating gives CASSPVQGDEQFF. Full variable domain (rest looked up from reference TRBV18 and TRBJ2-1): NAGVMQNPRHLVRRRGQEARLRCSPMKGHSHVYWYRQLPEEGLKFMVYLQKENIIDESGMPKERFSAEFPKEGPSILRIQQVVRGDSAAYFCASSPVQGDEQFFGPGTRLTVL.